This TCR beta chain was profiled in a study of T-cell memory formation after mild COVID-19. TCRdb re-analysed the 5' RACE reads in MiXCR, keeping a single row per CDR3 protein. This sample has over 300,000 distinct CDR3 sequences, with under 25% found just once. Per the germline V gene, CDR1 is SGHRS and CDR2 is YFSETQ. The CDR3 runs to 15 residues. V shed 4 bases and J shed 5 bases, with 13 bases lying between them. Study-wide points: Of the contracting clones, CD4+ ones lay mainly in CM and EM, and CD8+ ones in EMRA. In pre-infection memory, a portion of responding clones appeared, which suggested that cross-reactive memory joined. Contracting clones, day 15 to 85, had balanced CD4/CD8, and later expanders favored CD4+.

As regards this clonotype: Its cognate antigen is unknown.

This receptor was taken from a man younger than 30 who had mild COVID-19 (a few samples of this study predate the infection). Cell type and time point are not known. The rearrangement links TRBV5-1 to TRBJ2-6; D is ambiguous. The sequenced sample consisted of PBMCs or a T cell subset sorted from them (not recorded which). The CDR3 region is CASSGIGNRANVLTF. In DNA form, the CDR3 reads TGCGCCAGCAGCGGAATTGGTAATCGGGCCAACGTCCTGACTTTC.